This TCR beta chain was observed in a study of CD8+CD57+ T cells in acquired aplastic anemia (dated by TCRdb to the late 2010s). Background for the entire study: A mean of 3.2 ug of DNA, ranging from roughly 0.19 to 27.4 ug, was extracted from sorted CD4+ and CD8+ cells. A CD8+CD57+ expansion meant a frequency higher than the mean frequency seen in healthy subjects. On the study overall, not on this receptor specifically: Between patients and healthy controls, no significant difference in CD8+ Simpson's diversity was found (P=0.060). Although twenty-nine CD8+ CDR3 sequences were shared by patients and controls, these sequences appeared highly expressed in patients and within the immunodominant clones of patients.

Notes on this clonotype: It lacks a known antigen. No much larger clone exists at a distance of one base, and base qualities are not known.

The V end loses 5 bases and the J end loses 2 bases, and a stretch of 5 bases separates them. The CDR3, cysteine through phenylalanine, is 12 amino acids long. CDR3 DNA is the only sequence kept; it has 36 bases, read in frame from the first base. Reading the germline V gene (reference sequence) gives CDR1 SEHNR and CDR2 FQNEAQ. The patients picked for sequencing were ones in whom flow cytometry had shown an expansion of CD8+CD57+ cells. Every patient had a diagnosis of severe acquired aplastic anemia based on International Study of Aplastic Anemia and Agranulocytosis and Camitta criteria. No therapy had been received by the patients at the time of blood sampling. The study deep-sequenced TCR repertoires of sorted CD4+ and CD8+ blood T cells from severe aplastic anemia patients and healthy subjects. Patients were enrolled under clinicaltrials.gov protocols 00001620, 01623167, 00001397, 00071045, 00081523 and 00961064 in the USA. Ficoll-Paque density gradient centrifugation was used to isolate peripheral blood mononuclear cells. Before DNA extraction, CD4+ and CD8+ T cells were sorted by FACS or by magnetic beads.

Genomic DNA served as template for TCR beta VDJ combination and CDR3 sequence profiling. TCR repertoire sequencing was run on an Illumina HiSeq 2000. The authors' pipeline ran thus. Repertoires were assessed using TRBV/TRBJ rearrangement plots, CDR3 size and DJ length profiles, and Simpson's diversity index. Whichever DNA sequence was most abundant in the deep sequencing data was defined as the immunodominant clone. CDR3 amino acid sequences were checked for sharing between subjects and were compared against published repertoires and the VDJdb database. TCRdb reworked the public reads: Q25 trimming with fastp, MiXCR clone assembly, productive beta chains retained. Here each entry gathers all rows of one CDR3 protein and keeps the most common genes and DNA. TCRdb, not the original authors, processed these V and J calls. This sample has 220,000 or so distinct CDR3 sequences in its table, and 65% of those were observed once. 58% of the sample belongs to the ten largest clones.

The sample taken for sequencing was sorted CD4+, CD8+, or CD8+CD57+ T cells (not recorded which) from PBMCs. The sequence joins TRBV7-9 to TRBJ2-3; the D gene identity is not certain. This clonotype originated in a human donor with aplastic anemia. The CDR3 protein sequence reads: CASSADTDTQYF. Read as DNA, the sequence is TGTGCCAGCAGCGCGGACACAGATACGCAGTATTTT.